The 3 T cell receptor beta chains listed next were all sequenced from one sample in a study of cytomegalovirus exposure and HLA in healthy donors. The PCR ran on 60 Vbeta and 13 Jbeta primers. This table comes from immunoSEQ multiplex PCR, and its TCRdb copy is limited to in-frame clones, with some not included. The repertoire holds 200,000 to 300,000 clones, around 80% seen once, with 5.4% in the top ten. Input material: PBMCs. These receptors were collected from a middle-aged woman in good health and CMV-seropositive.

The V gene is TRBV7-9, the J gene TRBJ2-5; tentative D call: TRBD2 (5 bases). V was pared by 2 bases and J by 1 base, with 11 bases between. Per germline, CDR1 SEHNR and CDR2 FQNEAQ (reference sequence). This CDR3 has 15 residues. The CDR3 here is CASSLSLATQETQYF. CDR3 DNA sequence: TGTGCCAGCAGCTTATCTCTAGCCACCCAAGAGACCCAGTACTTC. The full variable domain, in which reference TRBV7-9 and TRBJ2-5 provide the parts outside the CDR3, is DTGVSQNPRHKITKRGQNVTFRCDPISEHNRLYWYRQTLGQGPEFLTYFQNEAQLEKSRLLSDRFSAERPKGSFSTLEIQRTEQGDSAMYLCASSLSLATQETQYFGPGTRLLVL.

V usage is TRBV5-1 and J usage is TRBJ2-3; TRBD2 matches 12 bases. The trim removed 2 bases at V and 0 bases at J, leaving 1 base unmatched. Per the germline V gene, CDR1 is SGHRS and CDR2 is YFSETQ. This CDR3 is 16 amino acids long. The CDR3 spells CASSFGTSGSTDTQYF. The DNA of the CDR3 is TGCGCCAGCAGCTTTGGGACTAGCGGGAGCACAGATACGCAGTATTTT.

V is TRBV4-1 and J is TRBJ1-1; D perhaps matches TRBD1 (5 bases). The CDR3 contains 17 residues. The germline V gene encodes CDR1 MGHRA and CDR2 YSYEKL. Trimming removed 1 base at V and 6 bases at J, with 21 bases between. The CDR3: CASSQGPGGRLNAEAFF. In nucleotides, the CDR3 is TGCGCCAGCAGCCAAGGGCCGGGGGGAAGGCTAAACGCTGAAGCTTTCTTT.